The TCR beta chain under discussion was sequenced for a study of T cells in Graves' hyperthyroidism and ophthalmopathy. Overall study context: Upon initial diagnosis and before any treatment, peripheral blood was collected. The study, taken as a whole, reports: From stable hyperthyroidism, ophthalmopathy was separated by a 13 V-J model. Most thyroid clonotypes that were expanded above 0.001 also turned up in blood.

Many counts were recorded for this clonotype. Its antigen is undetermined. V was pared by 2 bases and J by 0 bases, with 8 bases of the junction left unmatched. CDR3 length: 17 amino acids. Germline CDR1 is MDHEN and CDR2 is SYDVKM. These patients, aged 18 to 65, had recently diagnosed hyperthyroidism lasting under 2 months. The investigators amplified TCR beta CDR3 regions from RNA transcripts. HTBI primers were employed in a first-round RT-PCR of the TCR CDR3. From the multiplex PCR reads, TCRdb called clonotypes with MiXCR, one entry per CDR3 protein. The sample has a few hundred thousand distinct CDR3 sequences, 12% to 15% seen once; the top ten hold 5.3%.

The chain uses TRBV28 and TRBJ1-1, with 8 bases identical to TRBD1. The origin of this receptor is a woman aged 18 to 35 with Graves' hyperthyroidism. Sequencing was carried out using blood. DNA of the CDR3: TGTGCCAGCAGTTTAAGGGGGGGGGACAGGATGAACACTGAAGCTTTCTTT. It translates to CASSLRGGDRMNTEAFF.